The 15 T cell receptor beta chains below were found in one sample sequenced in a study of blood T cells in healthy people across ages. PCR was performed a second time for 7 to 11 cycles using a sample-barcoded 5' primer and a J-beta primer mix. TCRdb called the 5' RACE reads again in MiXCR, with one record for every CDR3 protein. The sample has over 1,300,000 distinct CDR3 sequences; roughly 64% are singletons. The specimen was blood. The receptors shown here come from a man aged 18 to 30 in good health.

CDR3 amino acids: CASSFYSGFVEREDPEEQYF. The CDR3 region has the DNA TGTGCCAGCAGTTTCTATTCGGGTTTTGTGGAGCGGGAGGACCCGGAGGAGCAGTACTTC. V and J are TRBV12-3 or TRBV12-4 and TRBJ2-5; 9 bases are a match to TRBD2. Losses at the gene ends were 3 bases for V and 11 bases for J; bases not matched to a gene: 28. This CDR3 is 20 amino acids long.

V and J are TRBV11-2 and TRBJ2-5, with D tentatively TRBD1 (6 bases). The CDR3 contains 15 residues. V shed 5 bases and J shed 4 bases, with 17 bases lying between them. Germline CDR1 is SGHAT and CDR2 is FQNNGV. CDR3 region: CASSPAGDTGETQYF. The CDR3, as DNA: TGTGCCAGCAGCCCCGCAGGGGATACAGGAGAGACCCAGTACTTC.

The CDR3 coding sequence is TGTGCCAGCGGTTTCGGGGGTCTGGCCAACGTCCTGACTTTC. It encodes CASGFGGLANVLTF. This chain joins TRBV6-5 and TRBJ2-6; the D gene is possibly TRBD2 (6 bases). Trimming cost V 8 bases and J 6 bases, with 14 bases left between them. The CDR3 runs to 14 residues. Per the germline V gene, CDR1 is MNHEY and CDR2 is SVGAGI.

DNA for the CDR3: TGCAGTGCTAGTTCTTGGGTCAGCCCACCTGGGACTAGCTCCTACAATGAGCAGTTCTTC. This encodes CSASSWVSPPGTSSYNEQFF. V usage is TRBV20-1 and J usage is TRBJ2-1, with TRBD2 identical over 8 bases. Looked up from germline, CDR1 is DFQATT and CDR2 is SNEGSKA (reference sequence). CDR3 size: 20 residues. J lost 0 bases, V lost 3 bases, and 19 bases had no gene match.

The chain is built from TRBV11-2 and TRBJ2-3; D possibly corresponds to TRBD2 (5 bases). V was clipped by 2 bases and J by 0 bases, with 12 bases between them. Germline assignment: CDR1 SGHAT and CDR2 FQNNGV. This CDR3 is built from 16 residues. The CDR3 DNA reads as TGTGCCAGCAGCTTATTGTCCAGCGGTAGCACAGATACGCAGTATTTT. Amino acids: CASSLLSSGSTDTQYF. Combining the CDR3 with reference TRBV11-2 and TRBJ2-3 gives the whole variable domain EAGVAQSPRYKIIEKRQSVAFWCNPISGHATLYWYQQILGQGPKLLIQFQNNGVVDDSQLPKDRFSAERLKGVDSTLKIQPAKLEDSAVYLCASSLLSSGSTDTQYFGPGTRLTVL.

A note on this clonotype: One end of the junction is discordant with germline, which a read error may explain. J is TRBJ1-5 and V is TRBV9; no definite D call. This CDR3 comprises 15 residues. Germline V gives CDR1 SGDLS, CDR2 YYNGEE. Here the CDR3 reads CAGSVGANYNQPQHF. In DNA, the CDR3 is TGTGCCGGCAGCGTAGGAGCCAACTACAATCAGCCCCAGCATTTT.

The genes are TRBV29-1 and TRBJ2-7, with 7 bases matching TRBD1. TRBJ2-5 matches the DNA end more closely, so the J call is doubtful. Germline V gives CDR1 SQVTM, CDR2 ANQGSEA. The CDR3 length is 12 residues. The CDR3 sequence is CSRGQRGETQYF. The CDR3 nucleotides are TGCAGCAGGGGACAGAGAGGGGAGACCCAGTACTTC.

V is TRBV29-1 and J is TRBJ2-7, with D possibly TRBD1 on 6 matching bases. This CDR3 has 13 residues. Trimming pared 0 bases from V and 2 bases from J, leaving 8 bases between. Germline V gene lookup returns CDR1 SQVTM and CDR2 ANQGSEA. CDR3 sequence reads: CSVEDDRTYEQYF. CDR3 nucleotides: TGCAGCGTTGAAGATGACAGGACCTACGAGCAGTACTTC.

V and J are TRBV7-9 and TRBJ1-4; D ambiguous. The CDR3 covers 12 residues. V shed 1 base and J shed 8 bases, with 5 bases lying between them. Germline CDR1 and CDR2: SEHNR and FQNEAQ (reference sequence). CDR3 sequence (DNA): TGTGCCAGCAGCTTAGAGACCGAAAAACTGTTTTTT. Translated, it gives CASSLETEKLFF. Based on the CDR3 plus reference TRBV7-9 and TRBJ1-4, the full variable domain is DTGVSQNPRHKITKRGQNVTFRCDPISEHNRLYWYRQTLGQGPEFLTYFQNEAQLEKSRLLSDRFSAERPKGSFSTLEIQRTEQGDSAMYLCASSLETEKLFFGSGTQLSVL.

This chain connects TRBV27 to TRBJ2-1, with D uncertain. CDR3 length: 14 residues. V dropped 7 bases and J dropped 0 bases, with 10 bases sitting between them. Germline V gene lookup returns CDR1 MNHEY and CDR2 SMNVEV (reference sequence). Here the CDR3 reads CASKTQSSYNEQFF. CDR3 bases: TGTGCCAGCAAAACGCAGAGCTCCTACAATGAGCAGTTCTTC.

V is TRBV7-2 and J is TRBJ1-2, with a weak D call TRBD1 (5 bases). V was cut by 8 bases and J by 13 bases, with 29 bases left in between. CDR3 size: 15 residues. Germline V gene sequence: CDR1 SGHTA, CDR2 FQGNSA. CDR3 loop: CASQDPGPPYQLSTF. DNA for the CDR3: TGTGCCAGCCAAGATCCGGGACCGCCTTATCAATTGAGCACCTTC.

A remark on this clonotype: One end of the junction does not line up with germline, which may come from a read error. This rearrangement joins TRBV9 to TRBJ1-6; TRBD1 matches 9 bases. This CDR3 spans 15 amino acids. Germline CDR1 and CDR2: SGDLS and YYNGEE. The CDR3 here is CASSGRDRVHSPLHF. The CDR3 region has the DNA TGTGCCAGCAGCGGCCGGGACAGGGTACATTCACCTCTCCACTTT.

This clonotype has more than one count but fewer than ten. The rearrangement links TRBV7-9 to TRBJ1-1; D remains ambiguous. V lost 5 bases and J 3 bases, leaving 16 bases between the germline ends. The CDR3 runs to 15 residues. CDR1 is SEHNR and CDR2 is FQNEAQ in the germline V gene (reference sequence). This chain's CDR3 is CASSTRGFRHTEAFF. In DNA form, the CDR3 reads TGTGCCAGCAGCACTCGCGGGTTCCGTCACACTGAAGCTTTCTTT.

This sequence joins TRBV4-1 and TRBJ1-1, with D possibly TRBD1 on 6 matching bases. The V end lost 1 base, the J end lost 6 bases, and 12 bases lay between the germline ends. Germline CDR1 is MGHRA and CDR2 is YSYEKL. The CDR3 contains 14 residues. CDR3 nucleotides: TGCGCCAGCAGCCAAGTGGGGGGCGCTTCTGAAGCTTTCTTT. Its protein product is CASSQVGGASEAFF.

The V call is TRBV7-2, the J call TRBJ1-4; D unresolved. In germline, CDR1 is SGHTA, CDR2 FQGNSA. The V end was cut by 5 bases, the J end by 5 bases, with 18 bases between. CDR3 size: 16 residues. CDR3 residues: CASSPLSSLANEKLFF. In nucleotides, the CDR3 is TGTGCCAGCAGCCCTCTCTCGAGCCTTGCAAATGAAAAACTGTTTTTT.